These 27 T cell receptor beta chains share one sample of origin, sequenced in a study of human T cells and chemical hapten exposure. Time point given: patch test 2, 6 weeks after DPC sensitization. Treatment noted: therapeutic diphenylcyclopropenone sensitization with weekly scalp DPC. One entry per CDR3 protein results from TCRdb running MiXCR on the RACE reads. This table has about 82,000 distinct CDR3 sequences, 6% to 8.5% appearing once. Specimen: whole blood, collected in connection with sensitization to the hapten diphenylcyclopropenone (DPC). The receptors come from a woman in her 30s with alopecia areata. Some clones in this sample may be carry-over from other donors' samples.

The chain joins TRBV7-2 to TRBJ2-3; 7 bases match TRBD2. CDR3 length equals 16 residues. The V gene's germline CDR1 is SGHTA and CDR2 FQGNSA. J was trimmed by 2 bases and V by 1 base; bases with no gene match: 6. CDR3 in amino acids: CASSLVAGVNTDTQYF. CDR3 nucleotides: TGTGCCAGCAGCTTAGTTGCGGGGGTTAACACAGATACGCAGTATTTT.

This clonotype was counted between two and nine times. The chain links TRBV12-3 or TRBV12-4 to TRBJ1-2, with D perhaps matching TRBD1 (5 bases). This CDR3 has 13 residues. V lost 5 bases and J lost 3, with 10 bases in between. CDR3 in DNA: TGTGCCAGCAGTCCCGGGGGGGACTATGGCTACACCTTC. This sequence encodes CASSPGGDYGYTF.

This clonotype was picked up many times. V is TRBV5-1 and J is TRBJ2-3, with 9 bases aligning to TRBD1. The CDR3 is 15 amino acids. Germline loops: CDR1 SGHRS, CDR2 YFSETQ. With 2 bases clipped from V and 4 bases from J, the junction kept 5 bases outside the gene matches. The CDR3 DNA is TGCGCCAGCAGCTTCGACAGGGGGTTGGCAGATACGCAGTATTTT. Residues: CASSFDRGLADTQYF.

This clonotype occurred a few times. The rearrangement joins TRBV12-3 or TRBV12-4 to TRBJ1-2, with D possibly matching TRBD1 (5 bases). The length of the CDR3 is 14 residues. With 2 bases removed from V and 4 bases from J, the gap between germline ends came to 11 bases. In DNA form, the CDR3 reads TGTGCCAGCAGTTTAAATGTGGGGCCCTATGGCTACACCTTC. Translated, it gives CASSLNVGPYGYTF.

The J gene is TRBJ2-6, the V gene TRBV12-3 or TRBV12-4; D not certain. The V gene lost 3 bases and the J gene lost 0 bases, with 6 bases spanning the gap. This CDR3 is built from 15 residues. CDR3 residues: CASSLGNSGANVLTF. CDR3 DNA sequence: TGTGCCAGCAGTTTGGGGAACTCTGGGGCCAACGTCCTGACTTTC.

The J gene is TRBJ1-2, the V gene TRBV29-1; 7 bases agree with TRBD1. The CDR3 has 12 residues. V was clipped by 6 bases and J by 3 bases; unmatched bases: 4. The germline V gene encodes CDR1 SQVTM and CDR2 ANQGSEA. In DNA, the CDR3 is TGCAGCGTCGGACAGGCAGACTATGGCTACACCTTC. Residues: CSVGQADYGYTF.

This clonotype occurred once. Just one base apart from a much larger clone, this may be a read error. V usage is TRBV5-1 and J usage is TRBJ2-4; D unclear. Per germline, CDR1 SGHRS and CDR2 YFSETQ. The CDR3 runs 14 residues. V was cut by 3 bases and J by 3 bases, with 10 bases left in between. The DNA of the CDR3 is TGCGCCAGCAGCTCGGAGATAGTCAAAAACATTCAGTACTTC. Its protein is CASSSEIVKNIQYF.

A word on this clonotype: It may be a read error: a sequence one base away is much more abundant. V gene TRBV27 combines with J gene TRBJ2-1; D unclear. The CDR3 extends over 14 amino acids. CDR1 and CDR2 (germline): MNHEY, SMNVEV (reference sequence). The CDR3 protein is CASSFKDPYNEQLF. Here the CDR3 DNA reads TGTGCCAGCAGTTTTAAGGACCCATACAATGAGCAGCTCTTC.

Here the CDR3 reads CASSLERASSTDTQYF. CDR3 in DNA: TGTGCCAGCAGTTTGGAAAGGGCATCTAGCACAGATACGCAGTATTTT. The chain uses TRBV6-5 and TRBJ2-3; D not certain. V shed 4 bases and J shed 0 bases, with 14 bases lying between them. This CDR3 has 16 amino acids. Germline CDR1 reads MNHEY; CDR2 reads SVGAGI.

This clonotype came up many times. This chain connects TRBV6-1 to TRBJ2-3; 9 bases fit TRBD2. Trimming took 0 bases from V and 2 from J; bases not matched to a gene: 6. The CDR3 runs to 17 residues. Germline V gene data show CDR1 as MNHNS and CDR2 as SASEGT. DNA for the CDR3: TGTGCCAGCAGTGAAGCGCTTAGCGGGGGCCTCACAGATACGCAGTATTTT. This encodes CASSEALSGGLTDTQYF.

This clonotype was detected ten times or more. The V and J genes are TRBV5-5 and TRBJ2-5; D is uncertain. CDR1 and CDR2 (germline): SGHKS, YYEKEE (reference sequence). Trimming left V 6 bases short and J 6 bases short, with 18 bases between. The CDR3 has 14 amino acids. CDR3 loop: CASNADRRTQTQYF. Here the CDR3 DNA reads TGTGCCAGCAACGCCGATCGTAGGACCCAGACCCAGTACTTC.

This clonotype was counted only a few times. This chain uses TRBV30 with TRBJ2-7; D is unresolved. Trimming removed 4 bases at V and 10 bases at J, with 17 bases between. Per germline, CDR1 GTSNPN and CDR2 SVGIG (reference sequence). The length of the CDR3 is 12 residues. As DNA, the CDR3 is TGTGCCTGGAACGGGCTCTCCGGATATCAGTACTTC. It translates to CAWNGLSGYQYF. The whole variable domain, remainder taken from reference TRBV30 and TRBJ2-7, is SQTIHQWPATLVQPVGSPLSLECTVEGTSNPNLYWYRQAAGRGLQLLFYSVGIGQISSEVPQNLSASRPQDRQFILSSKKLLLSDSGFYLCAWNGLSGYQYFGPGTRLTVT.

This clonotype was observed a few times. The chain links TRBV6-1 to TRBJ1-3; TRBD1 agrees at 7 bases. CDR3 length: 16 residues. The germline V gene encodes CDR1 MNHNS and CDR2 SASEGT. V was clipped by 8 bases and J by 1 base; unmatched bases: 11. The CDR3 loop is CASSQSSTGSGNTIYF. In DNA, the CDR3 is TGTGCCAGCTCCCAGAGTTCGACAGGGTCTGGAAACACCATATATTTT.

This clonotype was seen at least ten times. The gene calls are TRBV20-1 and TRBJ2-3; D ambiguous. CDR3 size: 16 residues. Trimming left V 4 bases short and J 2 bases short, with 19 bases between. CDR1 DFQATT and CDR2 SNEGSKA come from the germline V gene (reference sequence). The CDR3 bases are TGCAGTGCTACCGACATGGAGCGAATTTACACAGATACGCAGTATTTT. Translation: CSATDMERIYTDTQYF.

There are many counts of this clonotype. This chain uses TRBV7-6 with TRBJ2-7; 11 bases map to TRBD1. CDR3 length: 15 amino acids. The germline V gene has CDR1 SGHVS and CDR2 FNYEAQ. V lost 1 base, J lost 5 bases, and 4 bases stayed unmatched. CDR3 sequence (DNA): TGTGCCAGCAGCTTAGGTGGACAGGGGGCCCACGAGCAGTACTTC. It yields the protein CASSLGGQGAHEQYF.

This clonotype was observed many times. The CDR3 loop reads CASSSGTPYGYTF. CDR3 nucleotide sequence: TGTGCCAGCAGTTCCGGGACACCGTATGGCTACACCTTC. The chain couples TRBV6-6 to TRBJ1-2, with D perhaps TRBD1 (6 bases). The CDR3 is 13 amino acids. Looked up from germline, CDR1 is MNHNY and CDR2 is SVGAGI (reference sequence). Deletions cut 4 bases from V and 5 bases from J, with 11 bases between.

About this clonotype itself: This may come from a read error, since a much larger clone is one base off. The chain joins TRBV20-1 to TRBJ2-7; D is possibly TRBD1 or TRBD2 (6 bases each). CDR1 and CDR2 (germline): DFQATT, SNEGSKA (reference sequence). CDR3 length equals 13 residues. The DNA of the CDR3 is TGCAGTGCGATGACGGGGGCGTCCTACAAGCAGTACTTC. Translated, it gives CSAMTGASYKQYF.

The chain carries TRBV6-5 and TRBJ1-6; weak D call: TRBD1 (5 bases). Trimming cost V 0 bases and J 7 bases, with 16 bases left between them. CDR3 length: 17 amino acids. Germline CDR1 is MNHEY and CDR2 is SVGAGI. The CDR3 spells CASSYSKRGRENSPLHF. In DNA, the CDR3 is TGTGCCAGCAGTTACTCGAAACGGGGCAGGGAGAATTCACCCCTCCACTTT.

There are many counts of this clonotype. The chain couples TRBV5-4 to TRBJ2-3; no clear D gene. Trimming left V 4 bases short and J 2 bases short, with 14 bases between. Germline values: CDR1 SGHNT, CDR2 YYREEE (reference sequence). This CDR3 spans 15 amino acids. CDR3 protein: CASSIKLSDTDTQYF. CDR3 bases: TGTGCCAGCAGCATTAAGTTATCCGACACAGATACGCAGTATTTT.

This rearrangement joins TRBV2 to TRBJ1-6; D unresolved. The V end was cut by 1 base, the J end by 0 bases, with 10 bases between. This CDR3 has 17 residues. CDR1 is SNHLY and CDR2 is FYNNEI in the germline V gene. The CDR3 nucleotides are TGTGCCAGCAGTGAAGAGACAAAAAGCTCCTATAATTCACCCCTCCACTTT. Translation gives CASSEETKSSYNSPLHF.

This clonotype was counted only a few times. The chain links TRBV25-1 to TRBJ2-7; the match to TRBD1 covers 10 bases. The CDR3 sequence is 14 residues long. From germline, CDR1 is MGHDK and CDR2 SYGVNS. J gave up 4 bases and V 7 bases, and 7 bases lay outside the gene matches. The CDR3 DNA follows: TGTGCCAGCACTGGACGGGACAGGGGATACGAGCAGTACTTC. It yields the protein CASTGRDRGYEQYF.

In this sample, this clonotype turned up a few times. V usage is TRBV6-5 and J usage is TRBJ2-3; 8 bases are shared with TRBD1. This CDR3 contains 14 residues. Germline values: CDR1 MNHEY, CDR2 SVGAGI. V dropped 2 bases and J dropped 5; count of bases not matched to a gene: 3. Here the CDR3 DNA reads TGTGCCAGCAGTTACGAACAGGGGGGAGATACGCAGTATTTT. Encoded protein: CASSYEQGGDTQYF.

This clonotype has only a few counts. This chain connects TRBV30 to TRBJ1-5, with D maybe TRBD1 (6 bases). The CDR3 spans 13 residues. Per the germline V gene, CDR1 is GTSNPN and CDR2 is SVGIG (reference sequence). V was cut by 4 bases and J by 3 bases, with 10 bases left in between. Here the CDR3 DNA reads TGTGCCTGGACCAGGGGCGCCAATCAGCCCCAGCATTTT. It encodes CAWTRGANQPQHF.

The sample holds many counts of this clonotype. The CDR3 nucleotides are TGTGCCAGCAGCCGCGAATTACGGCCAGGCTTCTCCTACGAGCAGTACTTC. The encoded protein is CASSRELRPGFSYEQYF. V and J are TRBV3-1 and TRBJ2-7; D not resolved. With 4 bases removed from V and 0 bases from J, the gap between germline ends came to 19 bases. Germline loops: CDR1 LGHDT, CDR2 YNNKEL (reference sequence). The CDR3 runs to 17 residues.

Details on this clonotype: A much larger clone differs from this one at a single base, so this may be a read error. The rearrangement uses TRBV3-1 and TRBJ2-5; 13 nucleotides agree with TRBD2. The ends lost 5 bases at V and 3 bases at J; junction bases unmatched: 6. This CDR3 region has 16 residues. CDR1 LGHDT and CDR2 YNNKEL come from the germline V gene (reference sequence). The CDR3 region is CASSAGLAGAEETQYF. The CDR3 DNA is TGTGCCAGCAGCGCTGGACTAGCGGGGGCCGAAGAGACCCAGTACTTC.

The chain couples TRBV7-9 to TRBJ1-3; maybe TRBD1 (5 bases). Germline CDR1 and CDR2: SEHNR and FQNEAQ (reference sequence). Between the trimmed V and J ends, which lost 8 bases and 0 bases, there was a span of 11 bases. The length of the CDR3 is 14 residues. The CDR3 here is CASCPGFSGNTIYF. CDR3 DNA: TGTGCCAGCTGTCCAGGGTTCTCTGGAAACACCATATATTTT.

In its sample, this clonotype was seen a few times. This sequence joins TRBV30 and TRBJ1-1; D remains unclear. With 4 bases removed from V and 1 base from J, the gap between germline ends came to 13 bases. The CDR3 consists of 14 residues. Germline V gene lookup returns CDR1 GTSNPN and CDR2 SVGIG (reference sequence). For the CDR3, the DNA is TGTGCCTGGAACGAACCTACAAGGAACACTGAAGCTTTCTTT. This codes for CAWNEPTRNTEAFF.